This is a list of T cell receptor beta chains from one sample in a study of graft-versus-host responses after intestinal transplantation. Profiled with immunoSEQ multiplex PCR; TCRdb holds only in-frame clones, not every one. The table shows 8,000 to 13,000 clones, with approximately 30% occurring only once. Sequenced here: alloreactive CD4+ T cells from a mixed lymphocyte reaction culture, sampled before transplantation. The origin of the receptors is a human patient who was an organ donor for intestinal transplantation. Each CDR3 is given with its conserved first and last residue. Not all rows give a size; the values are once, few, many and, for expanded clones, a class.

abundance | j_gene | v_gene | CDR3aa
medium-sized | TRBJ2-2 | TRBV7-2 | CASSLQGGELFF
. | TRBJ2-6 | TRBV9 | CASSATVPGANVLTF
medium-sized | TRBJ1-6 | TRBV5-4 | CASSLDGTDNSPLHF
. | TRBJ1-4 | TRBV18 | CASSPGPTNEKLFF
few | TRBJ2-1 | TRBV11-2 | CASSWGQAREQFF
. | TRBJ2-3 | TRBV5-6 | CASSFGLAPDTQYF
few | TRBJ2-3 | TRBV11-3 | CASSLDFLGPQATDTQYF
few | TRBJ1-2 | TRBV12-5 | CASGLGAGTGIYYGYTF
. | TRBJ1-1 | TRBV18 | CASSPRQMGPTTEAFF
. | TRBJ1-1 | TRBV5-1 | CASSLGYMDTEAFF
medium-sized | TRBJ1-2 | TRBV6-6 | CASSPGTGEGGYTF
. | TRBJ2-5 | TRBV6-5 | CASRPPTGETQYF
few | TRBJ2-6 | TRBV6-4 | CASGPRDRLSGANVLTF
. | TRBJ1-6 | TRBV6-1 | CASSVQRGGSPLHF